This TCR beta chain came from a study of radiation and T cells in renal cell carcinoma (dated by TCRdb to the early 2020s). Regarding the study in general: Samples were obtained from a clinical trial, in which 15 Gy stereotactic body radiation therapy was delivered to primary renal cell carcinomas and nephrectomy was performed 4 weeks later. In the 40 to 60 samples combined, 4 million to 5 million unique CDR3 nucleotide sequences were found, encoding 2.5 million or so unique CDR3 amino acid sequences. A total of 50 to 60 samples underwent TCR beta sequencing, made up of some 26 tumors and about 27 peripheral blood samples.

TCR beta libraries were generated from genomic DNA with the immunoSEQ kit, following the manufacturer's recommendations. For library preparation, a first multiplex PCR was performed with proprietary primers, followed by a second PCR in which unique barcodes were added, and bead cleanups were performed after each round. Each sample batch included a kit-provided positive control reaction and a negative control reaction. The final libraries underwent checking on an Agilent 4200 TapeStation D1000 ScreenTape, volumetric pooling, and quantification by qPCR. Sequencing ran on an Illumina NextSeq500 with a MidOutput 150-cycle cartridge, using 156 Read1 and 15 Index1 cycles with kit custom primers. The pooled library was loaded at 0.85 to 1 pM, with an approximately 19% PhiX control spiked in. In the paper's pipeline: Vendor-processed data were analyzed in R, with a clonotype defined as all T cells sharing the same CDR3 nucleotide sequence. For clone abundance analyses, frequencies were normalized to the 10,000 most abundant clones in each sample. Public T cell clones, which averaged fewer than five per sample, were removed prior to analysis. A difference in abundance of at least 32-fold between compartments was used to define tumor-enriched and baseline blood-enriched clonotypes. A beta-binomial differential abundance model was used to identify clonotypes that were expanded or contracted between blood time points. Tumor-blood repertoire similarity was measured with the Baroni-Urbani and Buser coefficient, and group comparisons used two-tailed Wilcoxon tests in R. The table was pulled from immuneACCESS by TCRdb, which kept in-frame rearrangements only. Such tables lose some clones; where checked, under half of the loss comes from unresolved V genes, and the rest has no known cause. V and J calls and clone size come straight from that table; D and trimming were deduced from the DNA. The sample contains more than 150,000 clones, over 80% of them found a single time. The ten biggest clones cover 10% to 15% of the sample.

The germline V gene gives CDR1 as MNHEY and CDR2 as SVGAGI. The CDR3 has 14 amino acids, counting the end cysteine and phenylalanine. The retained sequence is limited to the CDR3, 42 bases, with the frame set at the first base. The trim is 0 bases for V and 2 bases for J, with a gap of 7 bases between the germline ends. Worth noting for this clone: The target of this receptor is not known. Qualities for individual bases were not recorded, and no much larger clone is one base off. Different DNA sequences within this sample yield the same CDR3.

The paper's findings and limits, for the study overall: Because pretreatment tumor biopsies were not available, the study could not determine whether clonotypes were already present within the tumor at baseline. Top tumor clonotypes rose in blood from baseline to 2 weeks post-radiation, then contracted by 4 weeks, suggesting transient expansion of tumor-resident clones. Because the trial had a single-armed design, the trial could not examine how radiation dose or scheduling affected the TCR repertoire. Tracking of blood repertoire dynamics stopped at roughly four weeks after treatment, with no follow-up past that point.

The time point label, as the study defines it: blood 2 weeks post-SBRT. The treatment or condition label, read with the paper, signifies: 15 Gy SBRT to primary tumor, nephrectomy 4 weeks later. Serial peripheral blood from radiation-treated patients was sampled at baseline, 2 weeks and 4 weeks after SBRT to track tumor-enriched clonotypes. Renal cell carcinoma with clear cell pathology was present in all patients. Genomic DNA for TCR sequencing was prepared using the QIAamp DNA Blood Mini Kit (Qiagen). The analyses included just those samples that passed every quality control check. The chain couples TRBV6-5 to TRBJ1-2; no D gene call is confident. This TCR was sampled from a woman in her forties or fifties with renal cell carcinoma. The sample consisted of blood, taken from a patient whose treatment included radiotherapy and nephrectomy. The CDR3 protein sequence reads: CASSYSGGNYGYTF. The DNA sequence follows: TGTGCCAGCAGTTACTCGGGAGGGAACTATGGCTACACCTTC.